This TCR beta chain is from a study of CD8+CD57+ T cells in acquired aplastic anemia. Study-level background: The average for DNA from sorted CD4+ and CD8+ cells was around 3.5 ug. Study results and limitations: Overlap between patients and controls comprised just under 30 CD8+ CDR3 sequences.

All sequencing subjects had displayed CD8+CD57+ cell expansion on flow cytometry. Among the patients, all had severe acquired aplastic anemia. All patients were therapy-naive when blood was sampled. A note on this clonotype: The antigen is not known.

Germline CDR1 reads SNHLY; CDR2 reads FYNNEI. This CDR3 comprises 11 residues. V lost 4 bases to trimming and J lost 7 bases, with 4 bases between them. Genomic DNA templated the TCR beta VDJ and CDR3 profiling. TCRdb called the reads again in MiXCR, with one record for every CDR3 protein. The sample has 180,000 or so distinct CDR3 sequences, 40% to 55% seen once. This chain links TRBV2 with TRBJ2-2; D not resolved. Sequenced: sorted CD4+, CD8+, or CD8+CD57+ T cells (not recorded which) from PBMCs. This TCR derives from a human donor with aplastic anemia. The CDR3 here is CASSGIGELFF. CDR3 sequence (DNA): TGTGCCAGCAGTGGAATCGGGGAGCTGTTTTTT.